The 24 T cell receptor beta chains presented below share a single source sample, sequenced in a study of T-cell memory formation after mild COVID-19. TCRdb reprocessed the 5' RACE reads via MiXCR and lists one record per CDR3 protein. This sample carries about 350,000 distinct CDR3 sequences, more than 20% of them seen once, and the ten largest clones take roughly a fifth. The sequenced material came from PBMCs or a T cell subset sorted from them (not recorded which). The receptors were gathered from a young man who had mild COVID-19 (a few samples of this study predate the infection). Cell type and time point are not known.

This clonotype was observed a few times. The chain employs TRBV29-1 and TRBJ2-5; the D gene could be TRBD1 or TRBD2 (5 bases each). V lost 6 bases, J lost 5 bases, and 13 bases lay in between. CDR1 and CDR2 (germline): SQVTM, ANQGSEA. This CDR3 region has 12 residues. Written as DNA, the CDR3 is TGCAGCGTAAAGACGTGGGGGGAGACCCAGTACTTC. It specifies CSVKTWGETQYF.

The genes are TRBV11-3 and TRBJ2-1; D not resolved. Germline-derived CDR1 and CDR2 are SGHNT and YENEEA. The CDR3 totals 14 residues. Deletions cut 3 bases from V and 6 bases from J, with 12 bases between. CDR3 amino acids: CASSFQGTFNEQFF. CDR3 coding DNA: TGTGCCAGCAGCTTTCAAGGCACATTCAATGAGCAGTTCTTC.

This clonotype was counted a few times. J is TRBJ1-1 and V is TRBV7-9; 8 bases agree with TRBD1. The CDR3 extends over 14 amino acids. Trimming cost V 4 bases and J 5 bases; bases outside gene matches: 6. Germline V gene data show CDR1 as SEHNR and CDR2 as FQNEAQ (reference sequence). As DNA, the CDR3 is TGTGCCAGCAGCTCCCAGGGGGCGCCTACTGAAGCTTTCTTT. As protein: CASSSQGAPTEAFF.

The V gene is TRBV4-1, the J gene TRBJ2-5; 9 bases fit TRBD2. This CDR3 comprises 16 residues. The germline V gene encodes CDR1 MGHRA and CDR2 YSYEKL. The ends lost 1 base at V and 3 bases at J; junction bases unmatched: 6. CDR3 loop: CASSQGPQRGEETQYF. The CDR3 bases are TGCGCCAGCAGCCAAGGTCCCCAGCGGGGGGAAGAGACCCAGTACTTC.

The chain couples TRBV12-3 or TRBV12-4 to TRBJ1-2, with a tentative D call TRBD1 (6 bases). V lost 6 bases and J lost 8, with 13 bases in between. The CDR3 has 12 residues. The DNA of the CDR3 is TGTGCCAGCAGCCCAGGGGCTTTCGGCTACACCTTC. Translation gives CASSPGAFGYTF.

This clonotype came up a few times. The chain is built from TRBV18 and TRBJ1-2, with D possibly matching TRBD1 (6 bases). CDR3 length equals 15 residues. V gave up 3 bases and J gave up 7 bases, with 18 bases separating them. Germline assignment: CDR1 KGHSH and CDR2 LQKENI. The CDR3 DNA reads as TGTGCCAGCTCACCTCGCGGGGGCAATTTCGGTGGCTACACCTTC. The encoded protein is CASSPRGGNFGGYTF.

This clonotype was seen a handful of times. This chain uses TRBV7-7 with TRBJ2-3, with TRBD2 identical over 10 bases. The germline CDR1 and CDR2 sequences are SSHAT and FNYEAQ (reference sequence). The CDR3 covers 15 residues. V lost 5 bases, J lost 4 bases, and 6 bases stayed unmatched. The CDR3 sequence: CASSPAGGRSDTQYF. The CDR3 coding sequence is TGTGCCAGCAGCCCAGCGGGGGGGCGATCAGATACGCAGTATTTT.

This rearrangement joins TRBV9 to TRBJ2-7; D is uncertain. CDR3 length: 13 amino acids. V lost 0 bases and J 3 bases, leaving 7 bases between the germline ends. CDR1 and CDR2 from the germline V gene are SGDLS and YYNGEE. CDR3 DNA: TGTGCCAGCAGCGTAGCGGTGAACTACGAGCAGTACTTC. Protein product: CASSVAVNYEQYF. Filled out from reference TRBV9 and TRBJ2-7, the complete variable domain reads DSGVTQTPKHLITATGQRVTLRCSPRSGDLSVYWYQQSLDQGLQFLIQYYNGEERAKGNILERFSAQQFPDLHSELNLSSLELGDSALYFCASSVAVNYEQYFGPGTRLTVT.

The chain combines TRBV10-3 with TRBJ1-1; D is ambiguous. In germline, CDR1 is ENHRY, CDR2 SYGVKD. V shed 4 bases and J shed 4 bases, with 16 bases lying between them. CDR3 length: 15 residues. The chain's CDR3 is CAISGREFVFTEAFF. CDR3 DNA: TGTGCCATCAGTGGTAGGGAGTTTGTCTTCACTGAAGCTTTCTTT.

The table lists this clonotype with a few counts. The rearrangement links TRBV7-6 to TRBJ2-3; D uncertain. Germline CDR1 SGHVS, CDR2 FNYEAQ. Between the trimmed V and J ends, which lost 1 base and 6 bases, there was a span of 11 bases. The CDR3 is 14 residues long. The CDR3 loop is CASSLGGRMDTQYF. The CDR3 DNA reads TGTGCCAGCAGCTTAGGCGGTCGGATGGATACGCAGTATTTT.

J is TRBJ2-3 and V is TRBV12-3 or TRBV12-4, with D perhaps matching TRBD1 (5 bases). This CDR3 has 14 residues. The V end was cut by 3 bases, the J end by 2 bases, with 9 bases between. CDR3 sequence reads: CASSLNRITDTQYF. The DNA for the CDR3 is TGTGCCAGCAGTTTGAACAGGATCACAGATACGCAGTATTTT.

This clonotype was seen more than once but under ten times. This chain connects TRBV4-1 to TRBJ1-5; TRBD1 might be the D (5 bases). Germline V lookup: CDR1 MGHRA, CDR2 YSYEKL. V lost 0 bases to trimming and J lost 6 bases, with 12 bases between them. The CDR3 is 15 amino acids. Here the CDR3 reads CASSQEPRVGQPQHF. For the CDR3, the DNA is TGCGCCAGCAGCCAAGAACCCAGGGTGGGTCAGCCCCAGCATTTT.

The rearrangement links TRBV9 to TRBJ2-2, with 7 positions matching TRBD2. The CDR3 extends over 17 amino acids. After removal of 3 bases from V and 2 bases from J, the junction contained 10 bases not matched to a gene. Germline V gives CDR1 SGDLS, CDR2 YYNGEE. In DNA, the CDR3 is TGTGCCAGCAGCGCTGCCCCCGGGACTACAAACACCGGGGAGCTGTTTTTT. It yields the protein CASSAAPGTTNTGELFF.

The chain joins TRBV20-1 to TRBJ2-5; weak D call: TRBD2 (6 bases). Trimming pared 3 bases from V and 4 bases from J, leaving 12 bases between. The CDR3 is made up of 13 amino acids. In germline, CDR1 is DFQATT, CDR2 SNEGSKA (reference sequence). CDR3 bases: TGCAGTGCTAGGTCCCCCGGGGGAGAGACCCAGTACTTC. Protein product: CSARSPGGETQYF.

This clonotype has a count of ten or more. The chain is built from TRBV20-1 and TRBJ1-6; 8 bases are shared with TRBD1. This CDR3 is built from 16 residues. Germline V gives CDR1 DFQATT, CDR2 SNEGSKA (reference sequence). Trimming cost V 6 bases and J 10 bases; bases outside gene matches: 17. CDR3 region: CSAFSRQGMSWSPLHF. The CDR3 DNA follows: TGCAGTGCCTTTTCCCGACAGGGGATGAGTTGGTCACCCCTCCACTTT.

This clonotype was observed a handful of times. This chain uses TRBV12-3 or TRBV12-4 with TRBJ1-3; D call uncertain. The CDR3 loop spans 14 amino acids. V dropped 6 bases and J dropped 0 bases, with 9 bases sitting between them. The CDR3 loop reads CASSRPSSGNTIYF. Written as DNA, the CDR3 is TGTGCCAGCAGCCGCCCCAGCTCTGGAAACACCATATATTTT.

The chain recombines TRBV7-2 with TRBJ2-2, with D maybe TRBD1 (6 bases). The V end lost 5 bases, the J end lost 5 bases, and 12 bases lay between the germline ends. Germline V CDR1 and CDR2: SGHTA, FQGNSA. CDR3 length equals 14 residues. The CDR3 protein is CASSGIQGTGELFF. The CDR3 region has the DNA TGTGCCAGCAGCGGAATACAGGGAACCGGGGAGCTGTTTTTT. The whole variable domain, filled in from reference TRBV7-2 and TRBJ2-2, reads GAGVSQSPSNKVTEKGKDVELRCDPISGHTALYWYRQSLGQGLEFLIYFQGNSAPDKSGLPSDRFSAERTGGSVSTLTIQRTQQEDSAVYLCASSGIQGTGELFFGEGSRLTVL.

This clonotype was found many times. The chain is built from TRBV6-2 or TRBV6-3 and TRBJ2-6; D is undetermined. This CDR3 comprises 15 residues. Germline V gene sequence: CDR1 MNHEY, CDR2 SVGEGT. V shed 2 bases and J shed 0 bases, with 5 bases lying between them. In DNA form, the CDR3 reads TGTGCCAGCAGTTACGTGCTCTCTGGGGCCAACGTCCTGACTTTC. It yields the protein CASSYVLSGANVLTF.

This clonotype was seen at least ten times. The chain carries TRBV24-1 and TRBJ2-1; 7 bases agree with TRBD1. The CDR3 extends over 14 amino acids. The junction had 4 bases not matched to a gene; V was cut back by 1 base and J by 8 bases. From germline, CDR1 is KGHDR and CDR2 SFDVKD. CDR3: CATSDFGQGDEQFF. CDR3 nucleotide sequence: TGTGCCACCAGTGATTTTGGGCAGGGGGATGAGCAGTTCTTC.

The chain recombines TRBV7-2 with TRBJ2-4; TRBD2 aligns across 9 bases. Germline CDR1 reads SGHTA; CDR2 reads FQGNSA. The V segment lost 3 bases and the J segment 0 bases; nucleotides outside the gene matches: 6. This CDR3 spans 17 amino acids. CDR3: CASSLTSGVLAKNIQYF. For the CDR3, the DNA is TGTGCCAGCAGCTTGACTAGCGGTGTGCTAGCCAAAAACATTCAGTACTTC.

This clonotype was seen ten or more times. This chain uses TRBV7-3 with TRBJ1-2; 8 bases are a match to TRBD1. Trimming removed 4 bases from V and 4 bases from J; junction bases left unmatched: 2. Per the germline V gene, CDR1 is SGHTA and CDR2 is FQGTGA. The CDR3 covers 13 residues. The CDR3 region has the DNA TGTGCCAGCAGCTCCGGACAGGGCTATGGCTACACCTTC. It is translated as CASSSGQGYGYTF. The whole variable domain, remainder taken from reference TRBV7-3 and TRBJ1-2, is GAGVSQTPSNKVTEKGKYVELRCDPISGHTALYWYRQSLGQGPEFLIYFQGTGAADDSGLPNDRFFAVRPEGSVSTLKIQRTERGDSAVYLCASSSGQGYGYTFGSGTRLTVV.

This clonotype was seen more than once but under ten times. The chain employs TRBV4-3 and TRBJ2-2, with D uncertain. The CDR3 spans 15 residues. Germline V gene sequence: CDR1 LGHNA, CDR2 YSLEER. Between the trimmed V and J ends, which lost 0 bases and 4 bases, there was a span of 9 bases. Written as DNA, the CDR3 is TGCGCCAGCAGCCAAGACCCCACAGTCACCGGGGAGCTGTTTTTT. It is translated as CASSQDPTVTGELFF.

This clonotype came up a few times. The V gene is TRBV7-9, the J gene TRBJ1-5, with D unclear. CDR3 length: 14 residues. V was cut by 2 bases and J by 0 bases, with 5 bases left in between. Germline-derived CDR1 and CDR2 are SEHNR and FQNEAQ (reference sequence). CDR3 coding DNA: TGTGCCAGCAGCTTAATGGGTAGCAATCAGCCCCAGCATTTT. This sequence encodes CASSLMGSNQPQHF.

There are many counts of this clonotype. The chain couples TRBV7-2 to TRBJ2-7; D not certain. The V gene's germline CDR1 is SGHTA and CDR2 FQGNSA. The CDR3 extends over 15 amino acids. The V end lost 7 bases, the J end lost 3 bases, and 19 bases lay between the germline ends. CDR3 nucleotides: TGTGCCAGCACCGTCCGAGAAGGCGCGTTCTACGAGCAGTACTTC. Its protein product is CASTVREGAFYEQYF. The variable domain in full, completed from reference TRBV7-2 and TRBJ2-7, reads GAGVSQSPSNKVTEKGKDVELRCDPISGHTALYWYRQSLGQGLEFLIYFQGNSAPDKSGLPSDRFSAERTGGSVSTLTIQRTQQEDSAVYLCASTVREGAFYEQYFGPGTRLTVT.